A selection of T cell receptor beta chains follows, all from one sample in a study of regulatory T cells in long-lasting Graves disease. TCRdb re-analysed the multiplex PCR reads in MiXCR, keeping a single row per CDR3 protein. Here the sample spans roughly 500,000 distinct CDR3 sequences, roughly 13% being singletons. These data were likewise used in another study, on T cells in Graves' hyperthyroidism and ophthalmopathy.

Sample: peripheral blood mononuclear cells (PBMCs), taken at new diagnosis, from a patient treated with antithyroid drugs. Every receptor here comes from a man aged 25-45 years with Graves disease. Each CDR3 is given with its conserved first and last residue. The D gene is left open where the match is weak. Size tells how often a clone was seen (once, few, many) or the class of an expanded clone, and some rows leave it out.

TRBV5-8	.	TRBJ1-4	.	TGTGCCAGCAGCTTGGTGGGCGCTAATGAAAAACTGTTTTTT	CASSLVGANEKLFF
TRBV6-1	few	TRBJ2-5	.	TGTGCCAGCAGTCCTGGGGACGAAGAGACCCAGTACTTC	CASSPGDEETQYF
TRBV20-1	many	TRBJ2-1	.	TGCAGTGCTAGTGTCCAACTCTCCCGCTACAATGAGCAGTTCTTC	CSASVQLSRYNEQFF
TRBV27	many	TRBJ2-5	TRBD2	TGTGCCAGCAGTTTATTTAGCGGGGAGACCCAGTACTTC	CASSLFSGETQYF
TRBV7-2	many	TRBJ2-3	.	TGTGCCGGAGGGACGCCTGCGGGAGATACGCAGTATTTT	CAGGTPAGDTQYF
TRBV20-1	.	TRBJ2-7	.	TGCAGTGCTAGCCGGGACGAGCAGTACTTC	CSASRDEQYF
TRBV5-6	.	TRBJ1-1	.	TGTGCCAGCAGCCAGAGGAATACAGGGCCCCGAGAAGCTTTCTTT	CASSQRNTGPREAFF
TRBV20-1	.	TRBJ1-2	TRBD1	TGCAGTGCTAGAGCCGGGACAGGGGATGACTGCACCTTC	CSARAGTGDDCTF
TRBV9	many	TRBJ2-5	TRBD2	TGTGCCAGCAGCGACCCCGGGACTAGCGGAAGCTTGAACCAGTACTTC	CASSDPGTSGSLNQYF
TRBV28	many	TRBJ2-1	.	TGTGCCAGCAATGGAGGACGTTACAATGAGCAGTTCTTC	CASNGGRYNEQFF
TRBV30	many	TRBJ1-5	TRBD1	TGTGCCTGGAGTAATGGACAGGGGGGTCAGCCCCAGCATTTT	CAWSNGQGGQPQHF
TRBV2	few	TRBJ1-6	.	TGTGCCAGCAGTGCCTCCGGGTTGAAGAATTCACCCCTCCACTTT	CASSASGLKNSPLHF
TRBV12-3/TRBV12-4	many	TRBJ2-5	.	TGTGCCAGCAGCCCCCGTGCGGAGACCCAGTACTTC	CASSPRAETQYF
TRBV6-1	many	TRBJ2-5	TRBD2	TGTGCCAGCACCCGAGCTCGGACTAGCCCCGGGGAGACCCAGTACTTC	CASTRARTSPGETQYF
TRBV19	.	TRBJ2-7	.	TGTGCCAGTAGTATAACGGGAGCGGCCTACGAGCAGTACTTC	CASSITGAAYEQYF
TRBV20-1	many	TRBJ2-1	.	TGCAGTGCTAGCCTGCCCATCGAACTAGGTAATGAGCAGTTCTTC	CSASLPIELGNEQFF
TRBV9	.	TRBJ2-5	.	TGTGCCAGCAGCGTAGCTTCCGGGAGTGGGCAGACCCAGTACTTC	CASSVASGSGQTQYF
TRBV4-2	.	TRBJ2-3	.	TGTGCCAGCAGCCAGAGGGCGGGAGATACGCAGTATTTT	CASSQRAGDTQYF
TRBV3-1	few	TRBJ1-1	.	TGTGCCAGCAGCCAAGATGTGGGGCTCACTGAAGCTTTCTTT	CASSQDVGLTEAFF
TRBV20-1	.	TRBJ2-1	TRBD2	TGCAGTGCCTCCGGGACTAACTACAATGAGCAGTTCTTC	CSASGTNYNEQFF
TRBV7-9	many	TRBJ2-3	.	TGTGCCAGCAGCTCCACTAGCATTGCAGATACGCAGTATTTT	CASSSTSIADTQYF
TRBV12-3/TRBV12-4	many	TRBJ1-5	.	TGTGCCAGCAGTTTACGGGCAGATTATCAGCCCCAGCATTTT	CASSLRADYQPQHF
TRBV30	few	TRBJ1-3	.	TGTGCCTGGAAGGTCTACGCGGGAAACACCATATATTTT	CAWKVYAGNTIYF
TRBV7-7	many	TRBJ1-4	.	TGTGCTAGCAGCTTAGCTCCGGGCGAAAAACTGTTTTTT	CASSLAPGEKLFF
TRBV29-1	few	TRBJ2-3	.	TGCTCAGCGTCGATAGGGGCAGCCGACACAGATACGCAGTATTTT	CSASIGAADTDTQYF
TRBV6-1	many	TRBJ2-1	TRBD2	TGTGCCAGCACCCAAGGGAGGGTACAAATTGATGAGCAGTTCTTC	CASTQGRVQIDEQFF
TRBV5-1	many	TRBJ1-2	TRBD1	TGCGCCAGCAGCCTACCACAGGGGGCAGCTGGCTACACCTTC	CASSLPQGAAGYTF
TRBV27	.	TRBJ1-2	.	TGTGCCACGGCCAGGAGCCCTAACTATGGCTACACCTTC	CATARSPNYGYTF
TRBV29-1	.	TRBJ2-7	.	TGCAGCGCTGAGGGGGGTTTGAACGAGCAGTACTTC	CSAEGGLNEQYF
TRBV12-3/TRBV12-4	many	TRBJ2-7	.	TGTGCCAGCAGCTTGAGTAGCGTCTACGAGCAGTACTTC	CASSLSSVYEQYF
TRBV7-3	few	TRBJ2-2	TRBD2	TGTGCCAGCAGCAAGTACTGGACTAGCGGTAACACCGGGGAGCTGTTTTTT	CASSKYWTSGNTGELFF
TRBV13	many	TRBJ2-3	TRBD2	TGTGCCAGCAGCCCGGAATCTAGCGGGATGGCAGATACGCAGTATTTT	CASSPESSGMADTQYF
TRBV7-2	many	TRBJ2-2	TRBD2	TGTGCCAGCCCCACTACTAGCGGGAGGACGAACACCGGGGAGCTGTTTTTT	CASPTTSGRTNTGELFF
TRBV6-1	many	TRBJ2-2	TRBD2	TGTGCCAGCAGGTTTGGACTAGCGGGGGGTCTAGGATCCGGGGAGCTGTTTTTT	CASRFGLAGGLGSGELFF
TRBV7-6	.	TRBJ2-3	TRBD1	TGTGCCAGCAGCCCCCCGTGGGGGGACAGGGTTAGCACAGATACGCAGTATTTT	CASSPPWGDRVSTDTQYF
TRBV19	many	TRBJ2-7	TRBD1	TGTGCCAGCAGTACGGACAGGGGGCCCTACGAGCAGTACTTC	CASSTDRGPYEQYF